A single sample is the source of the 20 T cell receptor beta chains below, sequenced in a study of patients and donors after allogeneic stem cell transplantation. MiXCR was run by TCRdb on the RT-PCR reads, yielding one entry per CDR3 protein. The sample holds about a million distinct CDR3 sequences, under 20% seen once. The specimen sequenced was blood, either unsorted or a sorted T cell fraction (not recorded which). Receptors originate from a human donor who was either an allogeneic HSCT recipient or a stem cell or donor lymphocyte infusion donor (not recorded which). It is not recorded whose cells these are; they may come from a transplant donor.

This clonotype was seen only a few times. The chain employs TRBV29-1 and TRBJ2-7; unclear D gene. The CDR3 extends over 15 amino acids. Between the trimmed V and J ends, which lost 3 bases and 5 bases, there was a span of 20 bases. The germline V gene encodes CDR1 SQVTM and CDR2 ANQGSEA. The CDR3 DNA sequence: TGCAGCGTTGACGGGCAGAACAATCCTCCTAACGAGCAGTACTTC. Encoded protein: CSVDGQNNPPNEQYF.

The genes are TRBV29-1 and TRBJ2-1; tentative D call: TRBD2 (6 bases). The CDR3 is 13 residues long. The V gene's germline CDR1 is SQVTM and CDR2 ANQGSEA. V was trimmed by 0 bases and J by 10 bases, leaving 13 bases between them. CDR3: CSVEEWLAFEQFF. In nucleotides, the CDR3 is TGCAGCGTTGAAGAATGGCTAGCGTTCGAGCAGTTCTTC.

This clonotype was counted a few times. V is TRBV6-7 and J is TRBJ2-5, with 7 bases aligning to TRBD1. TRBV6-7 is an ORF; its function is uncertain. The CDR3 length is 15 residues. V lost 8 bases and J lost 13; bases outside the gene matches: 22. The CDR3 protein is CASVSRRVQRQGLYF. CDR3 sequence (DNA): TGTGCCAGCGTGTCCAGGCGGGTCCAAAGACAGGGTCTGTACTTC.

The chain links TRBV2 to TRBJ2-7; a weak D match, TRBD1 (5 bases). This CDR3 contains 15 residues. From germline, CDR1 is SNHLY and CDR2 FYNNEI. V was shortened by 6 bases and J by 3 bases, with 18 bases between the two germline ends. CDR3 bases: TGTGCCAGCAGGGGCGACAGATCTAAGATCTACGAGCAGTACTTC. Protein product: CASRGDRSKIYEQYF.

The chain carries TRBV3-1 and TRBJ1-1; D may be TRBD1 (5 bases). Germline V CDR1 and CDR2: LGHDT, YNNKEL (reference sequence). The CDR3 extends over 15 amino acids. V lost 0 bases and J 4 bases, leaving 12 bases between the germline ends. CDR3 DNA sequence: TGTGCCAGCAGCCAAGATCAATCCAGGGTCACTGAAGCTTTCTTT. It is translated as CASSQDQSRVTEAFF.

This clonotype was recorded a few times. The gene calls are TRBV18 and TRBJ2-1, with D tentatively TRBD1 (6 bases). The CDR3 has 14 residues. Trimming removed 3 bases at V and 15 bases at J, with 21 bases between. Per germline, CDR1 KGHSH and CDR2 LQKENI. The CDR3, as DNA: TGTGCCAGCTCACCCTTAAAGAGGGACAACATGCGGTTCTTC. Its protein product is CASSPLKRDNMRFF.

The chain uses TRBV7-9 and TRBJ1-6; 9 nucleotides match TRBD1. In germline, CDR1 is SEHNR, CDR2 FQNEAQ (reference sequence). V was pared by 6 bases and J by 8 bases, with 8 bases of the junction left unmatched. The CDR3 contains 15 residues. The CDR3, as DNA: TGTGCCAGCAGGCACCGGGACAGGGTAGATTCACCCCTCCACTTT. Translated, it gives CASRHRDRVDSPLHF.

The rearrangement joins TRBV20-1 to TRBJ2-7, with D unresolved. Germline V lookup: CDR1 DFQATT, CDR2 SNEGSKA (reference sequence). The length of the CDR3 is 12 residues. V dropped 0 bases and J dropped 7 bases, with 10 bases sitting between them. CDR3 bases: TGCAGTGCTAGAGATTGGGCTCTGGAGCAGTACTTC. This translates into CSARDWALEQYF.

This clonotype has just a few counts. CDR3 bases: TGCAGTGCTAGGGAGGGGAGTCTAGCCAAAAACATTCAGTACTTC. The encoded protein is CSAREGSLAKNIQYF. The chain couples TRBV20-1 to TRBJ2-4; tentative D call: TRBD2 (6 bases). The germline V gene has CDR1 DFQATT and CDR2 SNEGSKA (reference sequence). The CDR3 is 15 amino acids. The germline V and J ends were trimmed by 3 bases and 0 bases, with 12 bases remaining between them.

This clonotype has more than one count but fewer than ten. The chain combines TRBV10-3 with TRBJ1-1; unclear D gene. The CDR3 is 15 amino acids. The germline gives CDR1 ENHRY, CDR2 SYGVKD. V lost 0 bases, J lost 7 bases, and 15 bases lay in between. CDR3 loop: CAISESKPGQNEAFF. As DNA, the CDR3 is TGTGCCATCAGTGAGTCGAAGCCGGGTCAGAATGAAGCTTTCTTT.

About this clonotype: A much bigger clone sits one base away, suggesting this may be a read error. The chain is built from TRBV6-5 and TRBJ1-1, with D hard to call. Germline V lookup: CDR1 MNHEY, CDR2 SVGAGI. The CDR3 has 14 amino acids. The V end lost 2 bases, the J end lost 1 base, and 8 bases lay between the germline ends. DNA for the CDR3: TGTGCCAGCAGTTACAGGGAGGCGAACACTGAAGCTTTCTTT. As protein: CASSYREANTEAFF.

The J gene is TRBJ2-1, the V gene TRBV7-3; D ambiguous. Germline loops: CDR1 SGHTA, CDR2 FQGTGA. The V end lost 2 bases, the J end lost 8 bases, and 10 bases lay between the germline ends. This CDR3 spans 13 amino acids. The CDR3: CASSLSDGYEQFF. In DNA form, the CDR3 reads TGTGCCAGCAGCTTATCGGACGGCTATGAGCAGTTCTTC.

V usage is TRBV2 and J usage is TRBJ2-3; D unclear. Germline V gene sequence: CDR1 SNHLY, CDR2 FYNNEI. The CDR3 totals 12 residues. Trimming took 2 bases from V and 4 from J, leaving 4 bases between them. The CDR3 DNA reads TGTGCCAGCAGTGAAACACCAGATACGCAGTATTTT. This gives the protein CASSETPDTQYF. The full variable domain, in which reference TRBV2 and TRBJ2-3 provide the parts outside the CDR3, is EPEVTQTPSHQVTQMGQEVILRCVPISNHLYFYWYRQILGQKVEFLVSFYNNEISEKSEIFDDQFSVERPDGSNFTLKIRSTKLEDSAMYFCASSETPDTQYFGPGTRLTVL.

J is TRBJ1-3 and V is TRBV20-1; D may be TRBD1 (6 bases). Germline CDR1 reads DFQATT; CDR2 reads SNEGSKA (reference sequence). V was shortened by 1 base and J by 4 bases, with 11 bases between the two germline ends. CDR3 size: 14 residues. Here the CDR3 DNA reads TGCAGTGCTAGAGTACAGGGCTCGGGAAACACCATATATTTT. Translated, it gives CSARVQGSGNTIYF.

This clonotype was detected only a few times. The V and J genes are TRBV7-2 and TRBJ1-4; D possibly corresponds to TRBD1 (5 bases). The CDR3 has 13 amino acids. The germline gives CDR1 SGHTA, CDR2 FQGNSA. Trimming shortened V by 5 bases and J by 5 bases, and 9 bases separated the two germline ends. Written as DNA, the CDR3 is TGTGCCAGCAGCGGGGGGATAAATGAAAAACTGTTTTTT. Its translation is CASSGGINEKLFF.

This clonotype showed up just once. The V gene is TRBV7-2, the J gene TRBJ2-1; TRBD1 aligns across 10 bases. V gave up 6 bases and J gave up 8 bases; unmatched junction bases: 10. Per the germline V gene, CDR1 is SGHTA and CDR2 is FQGNSA. This CDR3 has 15 amino acids. CDR3 amino acids: CASRDPGQGRDEQFF. CDR3 nucleotides: TGTGCCAGCAGAGACCCGGGACAGGGGCGGGATGAGCAGTTCTTC.

This clonotype has a count of ten or more. The rearrangement links TRBV29-1 to TRBJ2-1; no clear D gene. CDR1 is SQVTM, CDR2 ANQGSEA, per germline. V was clipped by 4 bases and J by 5 bases, with 18 bases between them. This CDR3 has 15 amino acids. The CDR3 here is CSVAYVPKLHNEQFF. The CDR3 DNA follows: TGCAGCGTTGCTTACGTACCAAAACTCCACAATGAGCAGTTCTTC.

V usage is TRBV10-3 and J usage is TRBJ1-5; D gene unclear. With 6 bases removed from V and 0 bases from J, the gap between germline ends came to 12 bases. The germline V gene has CDR1 ENHRY and CDR2 SYGVKD. This CDR3 has 15 amino acids. The CDR3 region is CAISSTDHSNQPQHF. The CDR3 DNA follows: TGTGCCATCAGCTCGACTGATCATAGCAATCAGCCCCAGCATTTT.

The chain has TRBV5-5 and TRBJ1-1; D is unclear. This CDR3 region has 12 residues. Germline-derived CDR1 and CDR2 are SGHKS and YYEKEE (reference sequence). The V and J ends lost 4 bases and 7 bases respectively, with 11 bases between them. The CDR3 DNA sequence: TGTGCCAGCAGCCTCGGGTCTGATGAAGCTTTCTTT. This sequence encodes CASSLGSDEAFF.

With respect to this clonotype: A junction boundary mismatches the germline segment, possibly from a read error. The CDR3 is CASSQRQNAGELFF. The CDR3 DNA is TGTGCCAGCAGCCAGAGGCAGAACGCCGGGGAGCTGTTTTTT. The chain employs TRBV3-1 and TRBJ2-2; D not resolved. Germline lookup yields CDR1 LGHDT and CDR2 YNNKEL (reference sequence). CDR3 length: 14 residues.